Listed below are T cell receptor beta chains from one sample, sequenced in a study of radiotherapy plus CTLA-4 blockade in lung cancer. Produced via immunoSEQ multiplex PCR; TCRdb's table is partial and in-frame only. The sample lists about 95,000 clones, about four fifths occurring once. The specimen comprised peripheral blood, sampled from a patient treated with radiotherapy plus ipilimumab. The receptor set was obtained from a human donor with non-small cell lung cancer who had stable disease on radiotherapy plus ipilimumab. Each CDR3 is given with its conserved first and last residue. A D gene is named only where the DNA matches it firmly. Not all rows give a size; the values are once, few, many and, for expanded clones, a class.

v_gene	d_gene	j_gene	abundance	CDR3aa	CDR3nt
TRBV5-4	NA	TRBJ2-5	once	CASSLGSGGSREETQYF	TGTGCCAGCAGCTTGGGTAGCGGAGGATCTAGGGAGGAGACCCAGTACTTC
TRBV28	NA	TRBJ1-6	few	CASSLTVTSPLHF	TGTGCCAGCAGTTTAACAGTCACTTCACCCCTCCACTTT
TRBV18	TRBD1	TRBJ2-7	few	CASSPRGETGGREQYF	TGTGCCAGCTCACCAAGGGGGGAGACAGGGGGCCGGGAGCAGTACTTC
TRBV11-2	TRBD1	TRBJ2-7	NA	CASSLGGDRTYEQYF	TGTGCCAGCAGCTTAGGAGGGGACAGAACTTACGAGCAGTACTTC
TRBV27	NA	TRBJ1-5	NA	CASSPARGQPQHF	TGTGCCAGCAGCCCGGCCAGGGGCCAGCCCCAGCATTTT
TRBV28	NA	TRBJ1-1	NA	CASSARAIRSTEAFF	TGTGCCAGCAGTGCCCGGGCCATCCGGTCCACTGAAGCTTTCTTT
TRBV19	NA	TRBJ2-3	few	CASSTTPRQGQYF	TGTGCCAGTAGTACCACCCCCCGGCAGGGGCAGTATTTT
TRBV18	TRBD2	TRBJ2-5	few	CASSPPFGGLAGQETQYF	TGTGCCAGCTCACCACCGTTTGGGGGACTAGCTGGCCAAGAGACCCAGTACTTC
TRBV28	TRBD1	TRBJ1-3	NA	CASREVTGGSGNTIYF	TGTGCCAGCAGGGAGGTGACAGGGGGCTCTGGAAACACCATATATTTT
TRBV27	TRBD2	TRBJ2-7	once	CASRTGLANEQYF	TGTGCCAGCCGAACGGGACTAGCGAACGAGCAGTACTTC
TRBV29-1	NA	TRBJ1-2	NA	CSALLPNYGYTF	TGCAGCGCCCTCTTGCCTAACTATGGCTACACCTTC
TRBV2	TRBD2	TRBJ2-4	NA	CASNPLAGGKNIQYF	TGTGCCAGCAACCCACTAGCGGGGGGAAAAAACATTCAGTACTTC
TRBV7-9	NA	TRBJ2-7	few	CASSLQNYEQYF	TGTGCCAGCAGCTTACAAAACTACGAGCAGTACTTC
TRBV4-1	NA	TRBJ1-2	NA	CASSPPGGRGYTF	TGCGCCAGCAGCCCTCCCGGAGGCCGGGGCTACACCTTC
TRBV7-2	NA	TRBJ2-5	NA	CASSLYSGQETQYF	TGTGCCAGCAGCTTATACAGCGGCCAAGAGACCCAGTACTTC
TRBV6-1	TRBD1	TRBJ1-5	NA	CASTSGGTVIGTQHF	TGTGCCAGCACATCCGGTGGGACAGTGATCGGCACCCAGCATTTT
TRBV5-1	TRBD2	TRBJ2-5	NA	CASSLAATAGGTQYF	TGCGCCAGCAGCTTGGCTGCGACAGCGGGGGGTACCCAGTACTTC
TRBV6-6	NA	TRBJ1-6	NA	CASSGNSDNSPLHF	TGTGCCAGCAGTGGAAACAGCGATAATTCACCCCTCCACTTT
TRBV28	NA	TRBJ2-7	NA	CASSSGTHSYEQYF	TGTGCCAGCAGCTCCGGGACTCATTCCTACGAGCAGTACTTC
TRBV5-1	TRBD2	TRBJ2-3	NA	CASSSGTSIADTQYF	TGCGCCAGCAGCTCGGGGACTAGCATCGCAGATACGCAGTATTTT
TRBV9	TRBD2	TRBJ2-3	NA	CASSVAASGATDTQYF	TGTGCCAGCAGCGTAGCCGCTAGCGGGGCCACAGATACGCAGTATTTT
TRBV5-1	NA	TRBJ1-2	NA	CASSLAGVTVDRYGYTF	TGCGCCAGCAGCTTGGCCGGTGTTACGGTGGATCGGTATGGCTACACCTTC
TRBV7-3	NA	TRBJ1-5	NA	CASSLTDGRSNQPQHF	TGTGCCAGCAGCTTAACCGACGGAAGATCAAATCAGCCCCAGCATTTT
TRBV7-9	NA	TRBJ2-3	NA	CASLPAGAPDTQYF	TGTGCCAGCCTCCCCGCCGGGGCCCCAGATACGCAGTATTTT
TRBV5-1	TRBD1	TRBJ2-2	NA	CASSLVQGGTGELFF	TGCGCCAGCAGCTTGGTACAGGGGGGCACCGGGGAGCTGTTTTTT
TRBV7-9	NA	TRBJ1-3	few	CASREDGSGNTIYF	TGTGCCAGCCGCGAGGACGGCTCTGGAAACACCATATATTTT
TRBV5-1	NA	TRBJ2-3	NA	CASSLGGLQTTDTQYF	TGCGCCAGCAGCTTGGGAGGGCTACAAACCACAGATACGCAGTATTTT
TRBV5-1	NA	TRBJ2-7	NA	CASSHKWPMGARYEQYF	TGCGCCAGCAGCCATAAATGGCCCATGGGGGCGCGCTACGAGCAGTACTTC
TRBV5-4	TRBD2	TRBJ2-1	NA	CASSSGTSIYNEQFF	TGTGCCAGCAGCTCCGGGACTAGCATATACAATGAGCAGTTCTTC
TRBV11-2	TRBD2	TRBJ2-1	once	CASSAGLAGGLVGYNEQFF	TGTGCCAGCAGCGCGGGACTAGCGGGGGGGCTGGTGGGCTACAATGAGCAGTTCTTC
TRBV10-2	NA	TRBJ1-6	NA	CASSESDFSYNSPLHF	TGCGCCAGCAGTGAGTCAGACTTCTCCTATAATTCACCCCTCCACTTT
TRBV5-1	NA	TRBJ2-7	NA	CASSPGLSIPGLAYEQYF	TGCGCCAGCAGCCCCGGGCTCTCAATCCCGGGACTGGCTTACGAGCAGTACTTC
TRBV7-9	NA	TRBJ2-7	NA	CASSLDREGTYEQYF	TGTGCCAGCAGCCTCGACAGGGAGGGCACCTACGAGCAGTACTTC
TRBV30	NA	TRBJ1-5	NA	CAWSPGSAGGPQHF	TGTGCCTGGAGCCCAGGATCCGCCGGGGGGCCCCAGCATTTT
TRBV30	NA	TRBJ1-2	once	CAWSPRDWPYGYTF	TGTGCCTGGAGTCCCAGGGACTGGCCCTATGGCTACACCTTC
TRBV19	NA	TRBJ2-7	NA	CASSIRRRASYEQYF	TGTGCCAGTAGTATACGTCGCAGGGCCTCCTACGAGCAGTACTTC
TRBV27	NA	TRBJ2-3	NA	CASRTRGRSSTDTQYF	TGTGCCAGCCGCACCCGTGGGCGGAGTAGCACAGATACGCAGTATTTT
TRBV5-1	NA	TRBJ2-5	NA	CASSLGGRVGETQYF	TGCGCCAGCAGCTTGGGGGGGCGAGTAGGAGAGACCCAGTACTTC
TRBV6-1	NA	TRBJ2-7	NA	CARREKKSNYEQYF	TGTGCCCGTAGGGAAAAAAAATCGAACTACGAGCAGTACTTC